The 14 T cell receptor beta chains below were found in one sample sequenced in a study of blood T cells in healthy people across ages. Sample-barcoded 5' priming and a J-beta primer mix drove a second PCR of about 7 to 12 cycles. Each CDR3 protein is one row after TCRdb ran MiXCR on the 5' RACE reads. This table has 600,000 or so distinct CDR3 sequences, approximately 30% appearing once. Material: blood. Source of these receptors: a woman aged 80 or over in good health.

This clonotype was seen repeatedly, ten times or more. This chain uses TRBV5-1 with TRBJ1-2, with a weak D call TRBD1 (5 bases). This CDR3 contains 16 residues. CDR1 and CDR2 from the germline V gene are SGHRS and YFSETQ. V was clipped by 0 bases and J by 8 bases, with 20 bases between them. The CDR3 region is CASSLGGTIGATGYTF. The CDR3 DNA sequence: TGCGCCAGCAGCTTGGGCGGGACCATAGGGGCAACGGGCTACACCTTC.

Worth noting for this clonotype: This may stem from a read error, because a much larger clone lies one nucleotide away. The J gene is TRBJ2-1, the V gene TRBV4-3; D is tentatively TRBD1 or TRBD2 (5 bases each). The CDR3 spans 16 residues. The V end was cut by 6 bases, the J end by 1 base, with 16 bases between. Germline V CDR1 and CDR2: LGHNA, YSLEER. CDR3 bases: TGCGCCAGCAGTCTGTGGGGGTTTATATCCTACAATGAGCAGTTCTTC. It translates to CASSLWGFISYNEQFF.

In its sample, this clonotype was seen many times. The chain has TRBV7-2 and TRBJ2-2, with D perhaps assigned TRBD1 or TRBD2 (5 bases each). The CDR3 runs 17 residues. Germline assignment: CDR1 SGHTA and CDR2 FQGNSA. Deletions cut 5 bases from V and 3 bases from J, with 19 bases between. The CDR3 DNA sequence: TGTGCCAGCAGCCCCCCCCCGGGTCGGGGACACACCGGGGAGCTGTTTTTT. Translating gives CASSPPPGRGHTGELFF.

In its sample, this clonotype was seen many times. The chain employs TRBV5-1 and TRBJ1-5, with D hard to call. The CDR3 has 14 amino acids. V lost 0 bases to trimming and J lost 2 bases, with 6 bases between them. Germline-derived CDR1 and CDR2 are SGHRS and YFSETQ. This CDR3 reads CASSLVSGNQPQHF. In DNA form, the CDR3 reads TGCGCCAGCAGCTTGGTGTCTGGCAATCAGCCCCAGCATTTT.

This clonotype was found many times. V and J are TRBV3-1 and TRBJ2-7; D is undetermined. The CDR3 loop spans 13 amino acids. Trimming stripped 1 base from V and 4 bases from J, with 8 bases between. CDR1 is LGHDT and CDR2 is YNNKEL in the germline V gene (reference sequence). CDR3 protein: CASSQGGAYEQYF. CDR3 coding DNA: TGTGCCAGCAGCCAAGGCGGAGCTTACGAGCAGTACTTC.

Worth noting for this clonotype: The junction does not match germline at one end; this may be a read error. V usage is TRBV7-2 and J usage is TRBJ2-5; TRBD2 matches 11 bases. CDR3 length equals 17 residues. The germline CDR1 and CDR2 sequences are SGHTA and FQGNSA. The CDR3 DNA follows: TGTGTCAGCAGCCTCGGGCTTAGCGGGGGGGCCTTGAAGACCCAGTACTTC. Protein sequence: CVSSLGLSGGALKTQYF. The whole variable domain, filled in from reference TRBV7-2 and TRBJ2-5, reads GAGVSQSPSNKVTEKGKDVELRCDPISGHTALYWYRQSLGQGLEFLIYFQGNSAPDKSGLPSDRFSAERTGGSVSTLTIQRTQQEDSAVYLCVSSLGLSGGALKTQYFGPGTRLLVL.

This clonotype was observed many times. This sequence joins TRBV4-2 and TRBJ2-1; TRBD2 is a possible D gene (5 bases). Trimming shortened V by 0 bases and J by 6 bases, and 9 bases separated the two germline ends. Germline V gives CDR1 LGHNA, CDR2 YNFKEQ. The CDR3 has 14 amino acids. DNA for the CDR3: TGTGCCAGCAGCCAAGATTTTACTAGCAATGAGCAGTTCTTC. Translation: CASSQDFTSNEQFF.

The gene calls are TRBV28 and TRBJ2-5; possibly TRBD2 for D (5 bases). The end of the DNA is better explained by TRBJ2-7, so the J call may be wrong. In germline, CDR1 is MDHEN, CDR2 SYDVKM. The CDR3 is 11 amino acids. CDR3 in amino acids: CATRGPGEQYF. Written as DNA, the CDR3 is TGTGCCACCCGGGGTCCGGGCGAGCAGTACTTC.

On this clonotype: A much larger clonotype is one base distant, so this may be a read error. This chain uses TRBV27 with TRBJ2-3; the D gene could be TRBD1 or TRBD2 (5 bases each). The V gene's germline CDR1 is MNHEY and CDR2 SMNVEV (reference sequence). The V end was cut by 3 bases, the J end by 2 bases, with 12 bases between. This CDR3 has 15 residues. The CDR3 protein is CASSFGDRVTDTQYF. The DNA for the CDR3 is TGTGCCAGCAGTTTCGGGGACCGAGTCACAGATACGCAGTATTTT.

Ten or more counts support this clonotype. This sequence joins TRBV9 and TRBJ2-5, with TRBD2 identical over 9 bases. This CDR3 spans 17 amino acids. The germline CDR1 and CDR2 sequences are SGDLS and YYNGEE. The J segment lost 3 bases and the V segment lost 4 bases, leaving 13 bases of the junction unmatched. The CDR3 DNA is TGTGCCAGCAGCACGGGGGAGAGCGGGGGGTTGGAAGAGACCCAGTACTTC. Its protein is CASSTGESGGLEETQYF.

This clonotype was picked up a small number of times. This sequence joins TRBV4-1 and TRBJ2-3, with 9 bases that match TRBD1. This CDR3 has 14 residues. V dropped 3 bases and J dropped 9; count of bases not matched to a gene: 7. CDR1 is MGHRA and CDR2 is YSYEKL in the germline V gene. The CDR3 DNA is TGCGCCAGCAGCCAGGAGACAGGGGGTCGCACGCAGTATTTT. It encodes CASSQETGGRTQYF.

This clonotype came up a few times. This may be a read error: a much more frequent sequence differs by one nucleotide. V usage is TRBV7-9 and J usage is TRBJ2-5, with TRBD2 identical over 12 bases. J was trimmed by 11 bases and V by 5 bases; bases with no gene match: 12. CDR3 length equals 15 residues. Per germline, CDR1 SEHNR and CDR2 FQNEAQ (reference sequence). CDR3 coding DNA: TGTGCCAGCAGCGTGACTAGCGGGGGCTCCGGTGAGCAGTACTTC. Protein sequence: CASSVTSGGSGEQYF.

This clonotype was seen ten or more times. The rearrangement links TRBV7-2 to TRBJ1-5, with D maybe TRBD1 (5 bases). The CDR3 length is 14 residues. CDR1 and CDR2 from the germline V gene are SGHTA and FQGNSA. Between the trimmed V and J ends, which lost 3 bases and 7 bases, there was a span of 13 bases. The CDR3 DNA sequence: TGTGCCAGCAGCTTGGACGGGGGGGTACAGCCCCAGCATTTT. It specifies CASSLDGGVQPQHF. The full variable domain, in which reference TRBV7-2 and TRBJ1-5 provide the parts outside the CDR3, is GAGVSQSPSNKVTEKGKDVELRCDPISGHTALYWYRQSLGQGLEFLIYFQGNSAPDKSGLPSDRFSAERTGGSVSTLTIQRTQQEDSAVYLCASSLDGGVQPQHFGDGTRLSIL.

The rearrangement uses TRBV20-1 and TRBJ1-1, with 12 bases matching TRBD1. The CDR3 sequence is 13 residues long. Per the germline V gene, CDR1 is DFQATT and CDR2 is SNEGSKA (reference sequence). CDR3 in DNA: TGCGGTGGTGGGACAGGGGGCCTGTCTGAAGCTTTCTTT. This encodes CGGGTGGLSEAFF.